The 29 T cell receptor beta chains below come from one sample, sequenced in a study of T cells in Graves' hyperthyroidism and ophthalmopathy. Regions amplified from RNA transcripts were the TCR beta CDR3 regions. TCR CDR3 underwent first-round RT-PCR with the HTBI primer set. TCRdb re-called the multiplex PCR reads through MiXCR, storing one row per CDR3 protein. The sample includes around 35,000 distinct CDR3 sequences, 52% of them seen just once. The source material was blood. These receptors were collected from a man aged 35-49 years with Graves' ophthalmopathy.

V gene TRBV24-1 combines with J gene TRBJ2-3; 9 bases line up with TRBD2. The V gene's germline CDR1 is KGHDR and CDR2 SFDVKD. The CDR3 runs to 15 residues. The ends lost 3 bases at V and 8 bases at J; junction bases unmatched: 8. This CDR3 reads CATSDGLAGSGTQYF. The CDR3 nucleotides read TGTGCCACCAGTGATGGGCTAGCGGGAAGCGGTACGCAGTATTTT.

The chain recombines TRBV18 with TRBJ1-3, with 7 bases identical to TRBD1. This CDR3 region has 16 residues. Trimming cost V 1 base and J 4 bases; bases outside gene matches: 7. Germline V CDR1 and CDR2: KGHSH, LQKENI. CDR3 amino acids: CASSPLRQGSGNTIYF. The DNA for the CDR3 is TGTGCCAGCTCACCACTTCGACAGGGCTCGGGAAACACCATATATTTT.

Ten or more counts support this clonotype. J is TRBJ2-5 and V is TRBV5-8, with D unclear. Trimming removed 0 bases from V and 2 bases from J, with 14 bases in between. There are 16 residues in the CDR3. Looked up from germline, CDR1 is SGHTS and CDR2 is YDEGEE. The DNA for the CDR3 is TGTGCCAGCAGCTTGGCCCGTAGTGGCGGTCAAGAGACCCAGTACTTC. Its protein product is CASSLARSGGQETQYF.

This clonotype has ten or more counts. The chain uses TRBV19 and TRBJ1-4; D remains unclear. The germline V and J ends were trimmed by 5 bases and 2 bases, with 15 bases remaining between them. CDR1 is LNHDA, CDR2 SQIVND, per germline (reference sequence). CDR3 length equals 16 residues. CDR3 sequence: CASSEGLPATNEKLFF. In DNA form, the CDR3 reads TGTGCCAGTAGTGAGGGCCTTCCCGCGACTAATGAAAAACTGTTTTTT. Full variable domain (remainder filled in from reference TRBV19 and TRBJ1-4): DGGITQSPKYLFRKEGQNVTLSCEQNLNHDAMYWYRQDPGQGLRLIYYSQIVNDFQKGDIAEGYSVSREKKESFPLTVTSAQKNPTAFYLCASSEGLPATNEKLFFGSGTQLSVL.

This clonotype has ten or more counts. The CDR3: CASSLVDSYLEQYF. CDR3 coding DNA: TGTGCCAGCAGCTTAGTTGACTCCTACCTCGAGCAGTACTTC. The chain uses TRBV11-2 and TRBJ2-7; D is unresolved. This CDR3 is built from 14 residues. Germline CDR1 is SGHAT and CDR2 is FQNNGV. With 1 base removed from V and 6 bases from J, the gap between germline ends came to 13 bases.

This clonotype was detected ten times or more. The chain combines TRBV7-2 with TRBJ2-5, with D possibly being TRBD2 (7 bases). The CDR3 sequence is 16 residues long. The V gene's germline CDR1 is SGHTA and CDR2 FQGNSA. The ends were cut back, 1 base at V and 4 bases at J, with 16 bases in the middle. The CDR3: CASSLGGGGPRETQYF. CDR3 nucleotides: TGTGCCAGCAGCTTAGGGGGGGGGGGCCCGCGAGAGACCCAGTACTTC.

As to this clonotype: This CDR3 fails to terminate in the conserved phenylalanine or tryptophan, so it likely reflects a read error. This rearrangement joins TRBV11-2 to TRBJ2-7; D is undetermined. Germline V gene sequence: CDR1 SGHAT, CDR2 FQNNGV. CDR3 size: 14 residues. With 1 base removed from V and 6 bases from J, the gap between germline ends came to 13 bases. This CDR3 reads CASSLASPTSEQYC. CDR3 coding DNA: TGTGCCAGCAGCTTAGCCAGTCCCACTTCCGAGCAGTACTGC.

This chain uses TRBV20-1 with TRBJ2-7; tentative D call: TRBD1 (5 bases). CDR1 is DFQATT and CDR2 is SNEGSKA in the germline V gene (reference sequence). This CDR3 spans 13 amino acids. V was clipped by 6 bases and J by 3 bases, with 15 bases between them. The CDR3 region is CSASTGSVYEQYF. DNA of the CDR3: TGCAGTGCCAGCACAGGATCGGTCTACGAGCAGTACTTC.

The genes are TRBV7-9 and TRBJ2-2, with TRBD2 matching 8 bases. The CDR3 loop spans 19 amino acids. V shed 0 bases and J 5 bases; nucleotides not matched to a gene: 14. The germline CDR1 and CDR2 sequences are SEHNR and FQNEAQ (reference sequence). Here the CDR3 reads CASSLAPTSGELRTGELFF. CDR3 nucleotides: TGTGCCAGCAGCTTAGCCCCTACTAGCGGCGAACTTCGTACCGGGGAGCTGTTTTTT. Together with reference TRBV7-9 and TRBJ2-2, the CDR3 gives the full variable domain: DTGVSQNPRHKITKRGQNVTFRCDPISEHNRLYWYRQTLGQGPEFLTYFQNEAQLEKSRLLSDRFSAERPKGSFSTLEIQRTEQGDSAMYLCASSLAPTSGELRTGELFFGEGSRLTVL.

This clonotype has a count of ten or more. The rearrangement uses TRBV20-1 and TRBJ2-5; 9 bases are shared with TRBD2. The trim removed 5 bases at V and 5 bases at J, leaving 3 bases unmatched. Germline-derived CDR1 and CDR2 are DFQATT and SNEGSKA (reference sequence). The CDR3 sequence is 12 residues long. The CDR3, as DNA: TGCAGTGCTTCGCGGGGGGGGGAGACCCAGTACTTC. This codes for CSASRGGETQYF.

This clonotype was detected many times. This chain uses TRBV9 with TRBJ2-1; D is possibly TRBD2 (6 bases). This CDR3 spans 12 amino acids. V was trimmed by 4 bases and J by 10 bases, leaving 12 bases between them. Germline V CDR1 and CDR2: SGDLS, YYNGEE. CDR3 in DNA: TGTGCCAGCAGCCCCGGGGGTATGGAGCAGTTCTTC. Translation gives CASSPGGMEQFF.

This clonotype was observed at least ten times. The chain combines TRBV28 with TRBJ2-1; no definite D call. V shed 2 bases and J shed 10 bases, with 9 bases lying between them. CDR1 is MDHEN and CDR2 is SYDVKM in the germline V gene. CDR3 length equals 12 residues. CDR3 bases: TGTGCCAGCAGTTTACCCGGACGGGAGCAGTTCTTC. Its protein product is CASSLPGREQFF.

This clonotype was observed many times. The J gene is TRBJ2-2, the V gene TRBV5-4; 9 bases align to TRBD1. This CDR3 comprises 15 residues. Germline loops: CDR1 SGHNT, CDR2 YYREEE (reference sequence). V dropped 4 bases and J dropped 3; count of bases not matched to a gene: 4. DNA of the CDR3: TGTGCCAGCAGCGCGGACAGGGGTTACACCGGGGAGCTGTTTTTT. Amino acid sequence: CASSADRGYTGELFF.

This clonotype was recorded at least ten times. V usage is TRBV9 and J usage is TRBJ2-7; D assignment may be TRBD1 or TRBD2 (5 bases each). V gave up 0 bases and J gave up 3 bases, with 16 bases separating them. Germline CDR1 and CDR2: SGDLS and YYNGEE. The CDR3 length is 16 residues. CDR3 region: CASSVGRVRGVYEQYF. CDR3 DNA: TGTGCCAGCAGCGTAGGCAGAGTAAGGGGAGTCTACGAGCAGTACTTC.

The chain couples TRBV18 to TRBJ1-5; the D is unclear. This CDR3 region has 11 residues. V was trimmed by 5 bases and J by 9 bases, leaving 8 bases between them. Germline assignment: CDR1 KGHSH and CDR2 LQKENI. Here the CDR3 reads CASSSGPPQHF. The CDR3 coding sequence is TGTGCCAGCTCATCCGGACCGCCCCAGCATTTT.

Many counts were recorded for this clonotype. J is TRBJ2-7 and V is TRBV4-2; 8 nucleotides align to TRBD2. CDR3 length equals 19 residues. After removal of 1 base from V and 0 bases from J, the junction contained 14 bases not matched to a gene. Per the germline V gene, CDR1 is LGHNA and CDR2 is YNFKEQ. CDR3: CASSQVPYPTSGSSYEQYF. Written as DNA, the CDR3 is TGTGCCAGCAGCCAAGTCCCTTACCCAACTAGCGGTAGCTCCTACGAGCAGTACTTC.

By frequency in the sample, this clonotype is medium-sized. The chain uses TRBV2 and TRBJ1-5, with D possibly matching TRBD1 (5 bases). The germline V gene encodes CDR1 SNHLY and CDR2 FYNNEI. The CDR3 is 14 residues long. V lost 4 bases, J lost 6 bases, and 13 bases lay in between. CDR3 bases: TGTGCCAGCAGTGGTGGGGGGATGGGTCAGCCCCAGCATTTT. As protein: CASSGGGMGQPQHF.

As concerns this clonotype: Likely a read error: the CDR3 ends without its conserved phenylalanine or tryptophan. Because the CDR3's place on the DNA is in doubt, the DNA is left out and the CDR3 is given as listed by TCRdb. The rearrangement uses TRBV7-2 and TRBJ1-2. The CDR3 has 10 residues if both end residues are counted. The germline gives CDR1 SGHTA, CDR2 FQGNSA. The CDR3 is CASSSTSGRV.

The rearrangement links TRBV20-1 to TRBJ2-7; 9 nucleotides line up with TRBD1. In germline, CDR1 is DFQATT, CDR2 SNEGSKA (reference sequence). CDR3 length: 14 residues. V lost 0 bases, J lost 6 bases, and 6 bases stayed unmatched. The CDR3 region is CSARDGDRVSEQYF. The CDR3 DNA reads as TGCAGTGCTAGAGATGGGGACAGGGTCTCCGAGCAGTACTTC.

This clonotype was seen just once. Since no conserved phenylalanine or tryptophan closes the CDR3, a read error is the likely cause. V is TRBV7-3 and J is TRBJ2-7; no clear D. The CDR3 spans 12 residues. Looked up from germline, CDR1 is SGHTA and CDR2 is FQGTGA. V lost 2 bases and J 7 bases, leaving 9 bases between the germline ends. The CDR3: CASSLEVGEQYL. The CDR3 DNA sequence: TGTGCCAGCAGCTTAGAGGTCGGGGAGCAGTACCTC.

This clonotype has ten or more counts. J is TRBJ1-1 and V is TRBV5-1; perhaps TRBD1 as D (6 bases). Trimming cost V 7 bases and J 4 bases, with 14 bases left between them. The CDR3 is 13 amino acids. The germline V gene encodes CDR1 SGHRS and CDR2 YFSETQ. This CDR3 reads CASGGGRGTEAFF. In DNA form, the CDR3 reads TGCGCCAGCGGTGGGGGCAGGGGCACTGAAGCTTTCTTT. The entire variable domain, with the rest obtained from reference TRBV5-1 and TRBJ1-1, is as follows: KAGVTQTPRYLIKTRGQQVTLSCSPISGHRSVSWYQQTPGQGLQFLFEYFSETQRNKGNFPGRFSGRQFSNSRSEMNVSTLELGDSALYLCASGGGRGTEAFFGQGTRLTVV.

The chain combines TRBV24-1 with TRBJ1-5, with TRBD1 matching over 11 bases. Trimming removed 7 bases from V and 6 bases from J; junction bases left unmatched: 19. This CDR3 region has 19 residues. Per germline, CDR1 KGHDR and CDR2 SFDVKD. The CDR3: CATSQGQGDWSGGGQPQHF. Written as DNA, the CDR3 is TGTGCCACCAGCCAGGGACAGGGGGACTGGTCGGGAGGAGGTCAGCCCCAGCATTTT.

The count of this clonotype is one. A read error may produce the germline difference seen at one junction end. V is TRBV2 and J is TRBJ1-5, with D hard to call. Germline CDR1 is SNHLY and CDR2 is FYNNEI. The CDR3 consists of 12 residues. The CDR3 DNA is TGTGCTAGCAGTCCCATCAAACAGCCCCAGCATTTT. Translation: CASSPIKQPQHF.

By frequency in the sample, this clonotype is medium-sized. The chain uses TRBV20-1 and TRBJ2-7; maybe TRBD1 (6 bases). The CDR3 loop spans 13 amino acids. Germline V gene sequence: CDR1 DFQATT, CDR2 SNEGSKA (reference sequence). The germline V and J ends were trimmed by 3 bases and 7 bases, with 16 bases remaining between them. This chain's CDR3 is CSARDSLTREQYF. The DNA for the CDR3 is TGCAGTGCTAGGGACAGTCTAACAAGGGAGCAGTACTTC.

This clonotype was seen a single time. V and J are TRBV5-1 and TRBJ2-1; TRBD2 matches at 7 bases. This CDR3 comprises 15 residues. V lost 0 bases and J lost 12; bases outside the gene matches: 12. The germline gives CDR1 SGHRS, CDR2 YFSETQ. The CDR3 DNA follows: TGCGCCAGCAGCTTGGGGAGGACGGGGGGAGATACGCAGTTCTTC. Its translation: CASSLGRTGGDTQFF.

This clonotype has ten or more counts. J is TRBJ2-1 and V is TRBV30, with 10 bases fitting TRBD2. CDR1 is GTSNPN, CDR2 SVGIG, per germline (reference sequence). With 5 bases clipped from V and 1 base from J, the junction kept 8 bases outside the gene matches. This CDR3 comprises 16 residues. The CDR3: CAWESVAGGSYNEQFF. In nucleotides, the CDR3 is TGTGCCTGGGAATCTGTAGCGGGAGGTTCCTACAATGAGCAGTTCTTC.

The chain joins TRBV20-1 to TRBJ1-6, with D perhaps matching TRBD1 (6 bases). Deletions cut 6 bases from V and 6 bases from J, with 18 bases between. The CDR3 spans 15 residues. Germline V gene lookup returns CDR1 DFQATT and CDR2 SNEGSKA (reference sequence). As DNA, the CDR3 is TGCAGTGCCAAGTTAGGGGGGGGATTTAATTCACCCCTCCACTTT. The encoded protein is CSAKLGGGFNSPLHF.

The chain uses TRBV20-1 and TRBJ1-2; no firm D call. The CDR3 contains 13 residues. With 3 bases removed from V and 5 bases from J, the gap between germline ends came to 13 bases. Germline loops: CDR1 DFQATT, CDR2 SNEGSKA (reference sequence). CDR3 protein: CSASSGMGYGYTF. The CDR3 DNA reads as TGCAGTGCTAGTAGCGGTATGGGGTATGGCTACACCTTC.

This clonotype was detected a few times. The chain couples TRBV4-1 to TRBJ2-7, with no clear D. CDR3 length: 10 amino acids. V lost 1 base, J lost 7 bases, and 2 bases lay in between. Germline values: CDR1 MGHRA, CDR2 YSYEKL. CDR3 residues: CASSQGEQYF. CDR3 in DNA: TGCGCCAGCAGCCAAGGGGAGCAGTACTTC.